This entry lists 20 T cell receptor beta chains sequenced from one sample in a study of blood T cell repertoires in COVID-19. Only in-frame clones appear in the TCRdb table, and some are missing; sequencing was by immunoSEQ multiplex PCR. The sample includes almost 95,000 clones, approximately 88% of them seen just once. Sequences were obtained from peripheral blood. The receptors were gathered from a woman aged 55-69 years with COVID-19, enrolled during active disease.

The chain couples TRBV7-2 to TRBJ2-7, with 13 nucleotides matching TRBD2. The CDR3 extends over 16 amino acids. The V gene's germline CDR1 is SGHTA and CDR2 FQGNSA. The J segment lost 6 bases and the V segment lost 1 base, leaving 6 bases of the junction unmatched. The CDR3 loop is CASSLVTSGGAGEQYF. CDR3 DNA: TGTGCCAGCAGCTTAGTCACTAGCGGGGGGGCTGGCGAGCAGTACTTC.

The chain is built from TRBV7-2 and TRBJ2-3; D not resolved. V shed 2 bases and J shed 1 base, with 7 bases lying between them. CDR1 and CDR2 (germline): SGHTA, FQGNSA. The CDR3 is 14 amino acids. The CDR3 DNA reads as TGTGCCAGCAGCTTATATATCGGCACAGATACGCAGTATTTT. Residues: CASSLYIGTDTQYF.

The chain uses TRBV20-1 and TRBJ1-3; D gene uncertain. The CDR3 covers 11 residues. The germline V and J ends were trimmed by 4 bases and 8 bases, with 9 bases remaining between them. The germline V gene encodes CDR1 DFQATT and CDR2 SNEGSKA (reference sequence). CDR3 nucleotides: TGCAGTGCTACCATGCGGGACACCATATATTTT. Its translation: CSATMRDTIYF.

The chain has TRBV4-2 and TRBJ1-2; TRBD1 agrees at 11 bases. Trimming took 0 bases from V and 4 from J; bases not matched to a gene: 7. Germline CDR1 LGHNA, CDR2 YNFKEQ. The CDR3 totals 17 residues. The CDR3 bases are TGTGCCAGCAGCCAAGATATTATTGGGACAGGGGGCTATGGCTACACCTTC. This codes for CASSQDIIGTGGYGYTF.

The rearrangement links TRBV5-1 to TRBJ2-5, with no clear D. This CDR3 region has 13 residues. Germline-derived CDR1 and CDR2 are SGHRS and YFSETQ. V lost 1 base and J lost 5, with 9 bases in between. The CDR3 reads CASSLNSWETQYF. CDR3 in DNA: TGCGCCAGCAGCTTGAATAGCTGGGAGACCCAGTACTTC. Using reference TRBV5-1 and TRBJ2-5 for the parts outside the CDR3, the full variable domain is KAGVTQTPRYLIKTRGQQVTLSCSPISGHRSVSWYQQTPGQGLQFLFEYFSETQRNKGNFPGRFSGRQFSNSRSEMNVSTLELGDSALYLCASSLNSWETQYFGPGTRLLVL.

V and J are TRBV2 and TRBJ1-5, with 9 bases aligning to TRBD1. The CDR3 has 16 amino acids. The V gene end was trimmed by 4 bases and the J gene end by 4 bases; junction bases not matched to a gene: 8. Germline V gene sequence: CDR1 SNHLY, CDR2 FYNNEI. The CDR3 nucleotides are TGTGCCAGCAGTGTGGGACTGACAGGGGGAAATCAGCCCCAGCATTTT. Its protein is CASSVGLTGGNQPQHF.

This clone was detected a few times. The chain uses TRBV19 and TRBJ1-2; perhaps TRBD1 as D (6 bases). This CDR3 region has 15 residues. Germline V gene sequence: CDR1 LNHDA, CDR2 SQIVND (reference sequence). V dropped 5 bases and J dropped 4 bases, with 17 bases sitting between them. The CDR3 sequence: CASSYLDRTLYGYTF. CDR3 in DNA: TGTGCCAGTAGTTACCTCGACAGGACCCTCTATGGCTACACCTTC.

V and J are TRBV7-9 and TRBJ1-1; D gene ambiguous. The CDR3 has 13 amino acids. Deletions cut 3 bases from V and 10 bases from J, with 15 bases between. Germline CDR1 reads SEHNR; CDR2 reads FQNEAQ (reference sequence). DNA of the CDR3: TGTGCCAGCAGCTTGCCCAGTCGAGAGGGAGCTTTCTTT. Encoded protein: CASSLPSREGAFF. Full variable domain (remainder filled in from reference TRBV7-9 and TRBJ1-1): DTGVSQNPRHKITKRGQNVTFRCDPISEHNRLYWYRQTLGQGPEFLTYFQNEAQLEKSRLLSDRFSAERPKGSFSTLEIQRTEQGDSAMYLCASSLPSREGAFFGQGTRLTVV.

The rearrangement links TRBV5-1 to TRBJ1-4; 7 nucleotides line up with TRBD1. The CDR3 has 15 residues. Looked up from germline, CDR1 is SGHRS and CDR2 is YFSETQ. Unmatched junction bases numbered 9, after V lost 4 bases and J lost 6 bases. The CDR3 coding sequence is TGCGCCAGCAGCATAACAGGGGTTAGGGATGAAAAACTGTTTTTT. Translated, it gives CASSITGVRDEKLFF.

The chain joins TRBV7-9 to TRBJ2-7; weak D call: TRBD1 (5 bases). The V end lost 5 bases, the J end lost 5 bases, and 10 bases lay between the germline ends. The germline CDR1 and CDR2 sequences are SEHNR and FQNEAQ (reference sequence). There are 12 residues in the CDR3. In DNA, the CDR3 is TGTGCCAGCAGCCCCAAAGGGGACGAGCAGTACTTC. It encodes CASSPKGDEQYF.

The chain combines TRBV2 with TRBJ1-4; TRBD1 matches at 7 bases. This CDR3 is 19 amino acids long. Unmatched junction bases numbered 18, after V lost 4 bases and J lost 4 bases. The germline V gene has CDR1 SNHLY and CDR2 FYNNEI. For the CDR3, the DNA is TGTGCCAGCAGTGCTACCCGAACCCCCGGGGACAGAGTTAATGAAAAACTGTTTTTT. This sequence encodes CASSATRTPGDRVNEKLFF.

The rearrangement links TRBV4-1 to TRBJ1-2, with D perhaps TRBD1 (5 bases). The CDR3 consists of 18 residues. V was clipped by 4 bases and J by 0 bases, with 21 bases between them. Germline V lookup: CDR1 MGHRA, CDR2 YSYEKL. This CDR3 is CASSRKHPRGGTNYGYTF. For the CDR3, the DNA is TGCGCCAGCAGCCGAAAGCACCCCCGGGGGGGAACTAACTATGGCTACACCTTC.

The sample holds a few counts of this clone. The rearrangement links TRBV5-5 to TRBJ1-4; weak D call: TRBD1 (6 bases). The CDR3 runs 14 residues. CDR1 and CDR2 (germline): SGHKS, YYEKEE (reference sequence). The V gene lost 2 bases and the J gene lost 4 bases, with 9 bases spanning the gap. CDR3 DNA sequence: TGTGCCAGCAGCTTTAAACAGGGTAATGAAAAACTGTTTTTT. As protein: CASSFKQGNEKLFF.

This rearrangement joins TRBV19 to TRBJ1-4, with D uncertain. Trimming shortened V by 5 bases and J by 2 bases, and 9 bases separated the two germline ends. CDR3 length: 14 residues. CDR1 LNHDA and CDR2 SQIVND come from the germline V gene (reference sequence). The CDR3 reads CASSGPATNEKLFF. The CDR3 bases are TGTGCCAGTAGTGGCCCTGCTACTAATGAAAAACTGTTTTTT.

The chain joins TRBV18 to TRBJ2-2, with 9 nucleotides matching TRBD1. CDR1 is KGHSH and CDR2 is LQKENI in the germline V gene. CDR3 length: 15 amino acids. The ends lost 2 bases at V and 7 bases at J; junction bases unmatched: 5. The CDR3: CASSPGTGKVGELFF. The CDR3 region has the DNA TGTGCCAGCTCACCAGGGACAGGGAAGGTCGGGGAGCTGTTTTTT.

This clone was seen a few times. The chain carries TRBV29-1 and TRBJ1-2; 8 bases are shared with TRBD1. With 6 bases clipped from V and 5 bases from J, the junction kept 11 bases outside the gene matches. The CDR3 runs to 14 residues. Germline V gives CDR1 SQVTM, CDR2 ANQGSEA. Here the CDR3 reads CSVVGQGSGYGYTF. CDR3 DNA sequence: TGCAGCGTGGTAGGACAGGGATCTGGGTATGGCTACACCTTC.

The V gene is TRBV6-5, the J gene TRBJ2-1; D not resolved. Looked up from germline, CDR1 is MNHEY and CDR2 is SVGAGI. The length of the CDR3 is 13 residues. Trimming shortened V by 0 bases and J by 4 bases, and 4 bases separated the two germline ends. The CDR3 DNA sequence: TGTGCCAGCAGTTACTCTCGGTACAATGAGCAGTTCTTC. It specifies CASSYSRYNEQFF.

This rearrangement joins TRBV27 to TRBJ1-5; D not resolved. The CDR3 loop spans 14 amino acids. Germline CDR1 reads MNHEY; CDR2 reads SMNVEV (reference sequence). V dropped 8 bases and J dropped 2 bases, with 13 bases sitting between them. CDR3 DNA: TGTGCCAGCCGACTCATGAATGGCAATCAGCCCCAGCATTTT. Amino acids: CASRLMNGNQPQHF.

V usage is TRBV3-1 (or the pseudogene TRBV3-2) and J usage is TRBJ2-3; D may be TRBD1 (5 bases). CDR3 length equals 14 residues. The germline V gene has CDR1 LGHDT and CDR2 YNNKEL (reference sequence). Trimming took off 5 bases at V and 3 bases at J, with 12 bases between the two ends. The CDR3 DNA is TGTGCCAGCAGCAGGGGCGGAGATACAGATACGCAGTATTTT. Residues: CASSRGGDTDTQYF.

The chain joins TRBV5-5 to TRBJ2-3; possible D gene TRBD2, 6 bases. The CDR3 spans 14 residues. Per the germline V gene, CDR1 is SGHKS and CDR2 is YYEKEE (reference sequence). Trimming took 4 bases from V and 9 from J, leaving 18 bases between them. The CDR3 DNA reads TGTGCCAGCAGCGGGGGGATACCTAACCCGACGCAGTATTTT. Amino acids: CASSGGIPNPTQYF.